This TCR beta chain emerged from a study of T-cell memory formation after mild COVID-19. Regarding the study as a whole: CD4+ clones that contracted lay mainly in CM and EM; CD8+ ones lay in EMRA. Several responding clones turned up in pre-infection memory, indicating that cross-reactive memory may have taken part.

As concerns this clonotype: Its antigen is not known.

TCRdb processed the 5' RACE reads anew with MiXCR; each CDR3 protein has one entry. The data contain approximately 560,000 distinct CDR3 sequences, roughly 17% of them singletons. Germline CDR1 is MNHEY and CDR2 is SMNVEV (reference sequence). V was cut by 0 bases and J by 8 bases, with 14 bases left in between. The CDR3 consists of 15 residues. The receptor was isolated from an adult woman who had mild COVID-19 (a few samples of this study predate the infection). Cell type and time point are not known. J is TRBJ2-1 and V is TRBV27, with a tentative D call TRBD2 (7 bases). The sequenced sample consisted of PBMCs or a T cell subset sorted from them (not recorded which). In nucleotides, the CDR3 is TGTGCCAGCAGTTTATCGGCACAGGGAGGGGATGAGCAGTTCTTC. This encodes CASSLSAQGGDEQFF.